The T cell receptor (beta chain) under discussion was sequenced for a study of blood T cell repertoires in COVID-19. Germline CDR1 reads SGHRS; CDR2 reads YFSETQ. The CDR3 is made up of 13 amino acids. V was clipped by 4 bases and J by 7 bases, with 13 bases between them. Using immunoSEQ multiplex PCR, the repertoire was profiled, and TCRdb retains in-frame clones only, with some absent. The top ten hold about 8.4% of the sample, which has 150,000 or so clones, 82% seen once. The sample was peripheral blood. The chain couples TRBV5-1 to TRBJ2-3; D might be TRBD1 (6 bases). This TCR was recovered from a woman between 70 and 85 years old with acute or convalescent COVID-19. The DNA of the CDR3 is TGCGCCAGCAGCCTTTCAGGGGCACATACGCAGTATTTT. Its protein is CASSLSGAHTQYF.